This T cell receptor (beta chain) is from a study of cytomegalovirus exposure and HLA in healthy donors (dated by TCRdb to 2016 to 2017). Notes on the research overall: An earlier analysis of 550 to 700 of the donors reported 250 to 300 Gb of sequence data and 117 million unique TCR beta sequences from about 200 million T cells. An early release that covered fewer than 750 HLA-typed donors contained approximately 300 gigabases of sequencing data and tens of millions of unique TCR sequences. Of the roughly 390 genotyped donors, about 80% fell in the genetic ancestry cluster associated with self-reported Caucasian donors. The study aimed to test whether cataloging public T cell receptors could reveal signatures of past pathogen exposure. The study profiled the T cell repertoires of fewer than 850 subjects by immunosequencing and related them to cytomegalovirus serostatus. In addition to the first cohort of 666 subjects, a separate validation cohort of over 90 different subjects was used. High-throughput TCR immunosequencing, statistical association of individual TCRs with disease status, and machine learning were combined to predict cytomegalovirus infection status. In a later analysis, previously published TCR beta repertoires from fewer than 750 donors were re-analyzed and high-resolution HLA genotyping was added so that TCR occurrence patterns could be studied. The later analysis used no new phenotypic data to find candidate immune exposures, relying instead on TCR beta sequences and their occurrence across donors. An earlier analysis of some 600 of the donors applied high-throughput TCR beta sequencing to assess whether each TCR beta V gene segment acted as functional or pseudogenic. Alongside the repertoire data, information on donor age, sex, ethnicity and CMV serostatus was compiled. A later genetic analysis used genome-wide SNP genotypes for about three fifths of the 666 donors, treating that subset as a discovery cohort. Every discovery cohort repertoire had been produced on one sequencing platform. HLA typing included class I and class II loci at four-digit resolution. The number of typed donors differed by locus: about 629-630 for A, B, C, DRB1 and DQB1; 500 to 550 for DQA1; approximately 600 for DPA1; and about 450 for DPB1. About five DR-DQ haplotypes were treated as single units for association and clustering because of strong linkage in the cohort. Among some 410 genotyped donors of the cohort, an average of approximately 200,000 unique TCR beta nucleotide sequences was sequenced per donor, of which about 18% were non-productive.

The cohort comprised hundreds of healthy bone marrow donors. At the time of sampling, every cohort member was nominally healthy, though immune exposures that went unrecorded were likely present. The donor was CMV seronegative and belonged to the group of under 400 seronegative cohort members. Every donor gave a peripheral blood sample, and the peripheral blood mononuclear cells from that sample were used for TCR beta sequencing. The Qiagen DNeasy Blood Extraction Kit was used to extract genomic DNA from the blood cell samples. Trimming costs V 5 bases and J 3 bases, and their ends lie 10 bases apart. The CDR3 has 13 amino acids, counting the end cysteine and phenylalanine. The entry retains the CDR3 DNA only, 39 bases that are in frame from base 1. Reading the germline V gene gives CDR1 MNHNS and CDR2 SASEGT. The method behind the library was the immunoSEQ multiplex PCR assay. The multiplex PCR relied on a mix of 60 forward primers for TCR Vbeta segments and 13 reverse primers for TCR Jbeta segments. A multiplex PCR assay on genomic DNA amplified the CDR3 region of rearranged TCR beta genes. The amplified TCR beta libraries were sequenced on the Illumina HiSeq System as 87-base-pair reads. On the study's bioinformatics: A later analysis tallied about 77 million unique TCR beta chains across the 666 repertoires, and around 10 million of those chains were shared by two or more donors. Raw reads were error-corrected and collapsed into unique sequences by a nearest-neighbor algorithm in which closely related sequences were merged to remove PCR and sequencing errors. V, D and J gene segments were assigned by aligning CDR3 sequences to IMGT reference sequences. Each retained sequence needed at least a six-nucleotide match to both a V gene segment and a J gene segment. Rearrangements were classified as productive when the CDR3 lacked stop codons and remained in frame with V and J, and all other rearrangements were classified as non-productive. Following IMGT convention, CDR3 was defined as the stretch from the second conserved V-encoded cysteine to the conserved J-encoded phenylalanine. In an earlier analysis of more than 550 of the donors, sequences lacking an unambiguous match to a single V gene segment were excluded. In an earlier analysis of some 590 of the donors, a V segment was called functional when productive rearrangements were above 56.7%, and segregating when the standard deviation between donors exceeded 5%. A statistical classification framework was developed to diagnose cytomegalovirus status using the catalog of TCR beta chain sequences. A later analysis assigned V and J genes by comparing TCR nucleotide sequences with IMGT/GENE-DB human TR gene sequences. Using the TCRdist pipeline, a later analysis assigned CDR3 sequences along with most-parsimonious VDJ recombination scenarios. In a later analysis, each TCR beta chain was defined by its CDR3 amino acid sequence together with its V-gene family, and reads lacking a unique V-gene family were excluded. As a way to deal with suspected cross-contamination and a sequencing artifact, a later analysis dropped more than 500 nucleotide sequences that were highly shared and had low generation probability. For each public chain, a later analysis derived a clonal expansion index from normalized ranks of inferred template counts within each repertoire. A later analysis computed generation probabilities with a VDJ recombination model fitted to out-of-frame rearrangements, and checked the results against IGoR. In a later analysis, TCR-TCR, TCR-HLA and TCR-CMV co-occurrence was scored with hypergeometric tests, and a repertoire-size bias correction was applied to TCR pairs. In a later analysis, false discovery rates were estimated by permuting HLA or CMV assignments 20 times. In a later analysis, co-occurring TCRs were grouped with DBSCAN, and TCRdist sequence similarity was added when clustering was performed within HLA-allele-positive subsets. Repertoires with fewer than 30,000 or more than 120,000 public chains were left out of co-occurrence clustering, as were a handful of repertoires with anomalous nucleotide sharing. Sourced from immuneACCESS, this table was stored by TCRdb with only in-frame sequences that have V and J called. A share of the clones is absent; for the studies checked, an unresolved V gene accounts for under half, and the remainder has no known explanation. V, J and clone size were drawn from that table, and D and trimming were deduced from the DNA. Here the sample has 210,000 or so clones; around 80% occur a single time. The ten largest clones represent 0.71% of the sample.

Beyond this particular receptor, the publication reports: Some IMGT-functional V segments, including TRBV6-2 and TRBV6-3, could not be distinguished by the 87-base-pair reads and were therefore excluded. In an earlier analysis of approximately 600 of the donors, most TCR beta V segments were observed in productive rearrangements about 90% or about 30% of the time, broadly matching IMGT annotations. When HLA alleles, especially DR and DQ, strongly co-occurred, TCR associations were difficult to assign to individual alleles. In a later analysis, the rate of TCR association differed among HLA loci, with DRB1 alleles having the most associated TCRs and HLA-C alleles having the fewest. Cytomegalovirus status was reported to be diagnosed by the classifier with high specificity and sensitivity in both the original and validation cohorts. At a false discovery rate of 0.05, a later analysis linked 16,951 TCR beta sequences to specific HLA alleles. A cluster of highly shared sequence variants was judged likely to represent a technical artifact of the sequencing pipeline. Linkage disequilibrium might explain the correlated functional status among segregating V segments, but an unknown experimental factor could not be excluded. A later genetic analysis associated a missense DCLRE1C variant with V-gene and J-gene trimming of TCR beta chains, and an independent cohort replicated the association. It was suggested by the authors that the approach could potentially be generalized to other disease states and immunological phenotypes. Compared with the approximately 720-donor mean, donors in an Asian-associated ancestry cluster had fewer N-insertions in productive TCRs, according to a later genetic analysis. A further reported finding was that TCR beta sequences accurately predicted the HLA-A and HLA-B alleles for most subjects in the first cohort. A later analysis found that most CMV-associated TCR beta chains appeared HLA-restricted, with HLA associations seemingly driven largely by CMV exposure. Immune exposure information for the cohort was limited to CMV serostatus. In a later analysis, several top co-occurrence clusters were reported to appear linked to parvovirus B19, influenza, CMV and Epstein-Barr virus. This cohort had only TCR beta chains sequenced, and the lack of alpha or paired-chain data limited which features could be detected. Presence/absence analyses assumed roughly uniform sequencing depth across donors, an assumption that may not hold. Three of the identified cytomegalovirus-associated TCR beta chains were confirmed in vitro to be specific for cytomegalovirus antigens. In a later analysis, HLA-associated TCR beta chains were found to be more clonally expanded and to have lower generation probabilities than equally common non-associated chains. Most TCR sequences were observed very rarely across donors, whereas some public TCRs were present in many individuals. Because counts were too low, roughly 16 rarely observed V segments, including chromosome 9 orphons, were excluded from the earlier analysis of 587 of the donors. In the study, around 150 TCR beta chains were listed as associated with cytomegalovirus. Because some donors lacked HLA typing at each locus, the association tests relied only on the typed subset.

On this clone: It has no known antigen specificity. One base away there is no much larger clone; base qualities are not given.

Sequences were obtained from PBMCs. The V and J genes are TRBV6-1 and TRBJ1-2, with no confidently assigned D gene. The clonotype was recovered from a boy between 2 and 10 years old in good health and CMV-seronegative. The CDR3 is CASSISEDYGYTF. The DNA sequence reads TGTGCCAGCAGTATAAGCGAGGACTATGGCTACACCTTC.